The 11 T cell receptor beta chains listed next were all sequenced from one sample in a study of graft-versus-host responses after intestinal transplantation. Sequencing was performed with immunoSEQ multiplex PCR; in TCRdb, only in-frame clones are kept and a portion is missing. The data contain over 100,000 clones, around 93% of them seen just once; the ten biggest clones take up more than 0.1%. These TCRs' antigens remain unknown. Sequenced material: unstimulated CD4+ T cells sorted from spleen or lymph node cells, taken before intestinal transplant. The receptor set was obtained from a human donor who received an intestinal transplant.

The rearrangement joins TRBV5-1 to TRBJ2-1; D remains unclear. Per germline, CDR1 SGHRS and CDR2 YFSETQ. The CDR3 runs to 15 residues. The germline V and J ends were trimmed by 0 bases and 7 bases, with 14 bases remaining between them. CDR3 sequence (DNA): TGCGCCAGCAGCTTGGGGCCGGGCCAGGAGAATGAGCAGTTCTTC. Translation: CASSLGPGQENEQFF. Looking up the rest from reference TRBV5-1 and TRBJ2-1 gives the full variable domain: KAGVTQTPRYLIKTRGQQVTLSCSPISGHRSVSWYQQTPGQGLQFLFEYFSETQRNKGNFPGRFSGRQFSNSRSEMNVSTLELGDSALYLCASSLGPGQENEQFFGPGTRLTVL.

This clone appeared once. This sequence joins TRBV18 and TRBJ1-1, with D uncertain. Germline lookup yields CDR1 KGHSH and CDR2 LQKENI. V shed 3 bases and J shed 6 bases, with 8 bases lying between them. The CDR3 runs 12 residues. CDR3 amino acids: CASSPVSSEAFF. Written as DNA, the CDR3 is TGTGCCAGCTCACCGGTGAGTTCTGAAGCTTTCTTT.

The V call is TRBV28, the J call TRBJ1-2; possible D gene TRBD1, 5 bases. The CDR3 is 12 amino acids. Germline CDR1 and CDR2: MDHEN and SYDVKM. Trimming shortened V by 5 bases and J by 10 bases, and 14 bases separated the two germline ends. The CDR3 nucleotides read TGTGCCAGCAGTGACCGACTACAGGACTACACCTTC. Amino acids: CASSDRLQDYTF.

This chain uses TRBV7-2 with TRBJ2-5; 12 nucleotides agree with TRBD1. The CDR3 runs 16 residues. The germline gives CDR1 SGHTA, CDR2 FQGNSA. V dropped 4 bases and J dropped 6; count of bases not matched to a gene: 9. CDR3 DNA: TGTGCCAGCAGCTACTCCGGGACAGGGGGCCGAAAGACCCAGTACTTC. The encoded protein is CASSYSGTGGRKTQYF.

The sample holds one count of this clone. This chain uses TRBV5-4 with TRBJ2-7, with TRBD2 identical over 15 bases. V dropped 4 bases and J dropped 1; count of bases not matched to a gene: 3. The CDR3 spans 16 residues. Germline V gene lookup returns CDR1 SGHNT and CDR2 YYREEE (reference sequence). Here the CDR3 reads CASSGGLAGGSYEQYF. As DNA, the CDR3 is TGTGCCAGCAGCGGGGGACTAGCGGGAGGTTCCTACGAGCAGTACTTC. The whole variable domain, remainder taken from reference TRBV5-4 and TRBJ2-7, is ETGVTQSPTHLIKTRGQQVTLRCSSQSGHNTVSWYQQALGQGPQFIFQYYREEENGRGNFPPRFSGLQFPNYSSELNVNALELDDSALYLCASSGGLAGGSYEQYFGPGTRLTVT.

The chain links TRBV18 to TRBJ1-1, with 7 nucleotides matching TRBD1. This CDR3 is 16 amino acids long. Germline CDR1 and CDR2: KGHSH and LQKENI. V was clipped by 3 bases and J by 4 bases; unmatched bases: 11. The CDR3: CASSPRDSQLSTEAFF. The CDR3 coding sequence is TGTGCCAGCTCACCCCGGGACAGCCAGCTTAGCACTGAAGCTTTCTTT. The full variable domain, its missing parts supplied by reference TRBV18 and TRBJ1-1, is NAGVMQNPRHLVRRRGQEARLRCSPMKGHSHVYWYRQLPEEGLKFMVYLQKENIIDESGMPKERFSAEFPKEGPSILRIQQVVRGDSAAYFCASSPRDSQLSTEAFFGQGTRLTVV.

The chain employs TRBV9 and TRBJ1-1; D possibly corresponds to TRBD1 (6 bases). The CDR3 has 13 amino acids. The germline gives CDR1 SGDLS, CDR2 YYNGEE. V was cut by 3 bases and J by 5 bases, with 11 bases left in between. The DNA for the CDR3 is TGTGCCAGCAGCGGGGGGCCGAGGACTGAAGCTTTCTTT. Translation gives CASSGGPRTEAFF.

The chain joins TRBV6-5 to TRBJ1-4; 8 bases match TRBD1. Unmatched junction bases numbered 8, after V lost 6 bases and J lost 8 bases. The CDR3 runs 14 residues. Germline V gives CDR1 MNHEY, CDR2 SVGAGI. CDR3 DNA sequence: TGTGCCAGCAGGGGACAGGCCGGTGGGGAAAAACTGTTTTTT. Translation gives CASRGQAGGEKLFF.

The chain joins TRBV18 to TRBJ2-5, with D maybe TRBD2 (6 bases). Germline V gene sequence: CDR1 KGHSH, CDR2 LQKENI. The V gene lost 3 bases and the J gene lost 2 bases, with 13 bases spanning the gap. The CDR3 has 15 amino acids. This CDR3 is CASSPNGRNQETQYF. The CDR3 DNA follows: TGTGCCAGCTCACCCAACGGGAGAAATCAAGAGACCCAGTACTTC.

The chain links TRBV9 to TRBJ1-2; D unclear. Between the trimmed V and J ends, which lost 4 bases and 0 bases, there was a span of 7 bases. The CDR3 spans 13 residues. Germline V gene data show CDR1 as SGDLS and CDR2 as YYNGEE. The CDR3 loop reads CASSLAANYGYTF. The CDR3 coding sequence is TGTGCCAGCAGCTTGGCAGCTAACTATGGCTACACCTTC.

The rearrangement uses TRBV5-1 and TRBJ2-3; 8 bases align to TRBD2. V shed 1 base, J shed 3 bases, and the junction held 16 bases outside the gene matches. The CDR3 covers 19 residues. CDR1 and CDR2 (germline): SGHRS, YFSETQ. The CDR3 DNA reads TGCGCCAGCAGCTTGATTGGAGCGGGAGCGATAGGTAGGACAGATACGCAGTATTTT. It specifies CASSLIGAGAIGRTDTQYF.